This T cell receptor beta chain was observed in a study of blood T cells in healthy people across ages. Overall study findings and caveats: Diversity figures based on one million T cells were deemed too low. More naive CD4+ cells and higher diversity marked long-lived donors relative to aged donors.

Worth noting for this clonotype: The antigen is undetermined.

Primers used in a second PCR of roughly 6 to 11 cycles were a sample-barcoded 5' primer and a J-beta primer mix. In TCRdb, the 5' RACE reads were re-called with MiXCR into one record per CDR3 protein. This table holds some 1.7 million distinct CDR3 sequences, 28% found once. This CDR3 comprises 14 residues. V lost 5 bases and J lost 6, with 16 bases in between. CDR1 and CDR2 (germline): SGHRS, YFSETQ. The TCR was taken from a woman aged 25 to 39 in good health. The material sequenced was blood. This rearrangement joins TRBV5-1 to TRBJ2-3; D call uncertain. The CDR3 DNA is TGCGCCAGCAGTCTGACCTCGGCTCTCGATACGCAGTATTTT. The encoded protein is CASSLTSALDTQYF.